The 22 T cell receptor beta chains below all came from one sample that was sequenced in a study of blood T cell repertoires in COVID-19. Data came from immunoSEQ multiplex PCR; TCRdb stores just in-frame clones and leaves some out. The table has 150,000 to 250,000 clones, roughly 94% seen once. The specimen sequenced was peripheral blood. The receptors come from a man aged 30 to 39 with COVID-19, enrolled during active disease.

This chain joins TRBV5-1 and TRBJ1-2; perhaps TRBD1 as D (5 bases). Trimming took 1 base from V and 6 from J, leaving 13 bases between them. Germline V CDR1 and CDR2: SGHRS, YFSETQ. The CDR3 runs 14 residues. DNA for the CDR3: TGCGCCAGCAGCTTGAAGGCAGGGCTAGATGGCTACACCTTC. Translating gives CASSLKAGLDGYTF.

The chain uses TRBV6-5 and TRBJ2-1, with TRBD2 matching 9 bases. V trimming: 2 bases; J trimming: 10 bases; junction bases outside the gene matches: 9. The length of the CDR3 is 15 residues. The germline gives CDR1 MNHEY, CDR2 SVGAGI. Here the CDR3 reads CASSYGARGGAEQFF. The CDR3 region has the DNA TGTGCCAGCAGTTACGGTGCTCGCGGGGGGGCCGAGCAGTTCTTC.

V usage is TRBV6-6 and J usage is TRBJ1-2; the D is unclear. The germline V gene encodes CDR1 MNHNY and CDR2 SVGAGI (reference sequence). The V end was cut by 8 bases, the J end by 2 bases, with 18 bases between. This CDR3 is built from 15 residues. This CDR3 is CASQPLERWNYGYTF. The CDR3 DNA reads as TGTGCCAGCCAACCTCTTGAGCGGTGGAACTATGGCTACACCTTC.

This chain uses TRBV3-1 (or the pseudogene TRBV3-2) with TRBJ1-1, with a possible D match to TRBD1 (5 bases). V was shortened by 6 bases and J by 1 base, with 9 bases between the two germline ends. The CDR3 covers 13 residues. From germline, CDR1 is LGHDT and CDR2 YNNKEL (reference sequence). The CDR3 nucleotides read TGTGCCAGCAGTTTGACAGCGAACACTGAAGCTTTCTTT. Encoded protein: CASSLTANTEAFF.

The chain is built from TRBV4-1 and TRBJ2-5; possibly TRBD2 for D (6 bases). V was clipped by 1 base and J by 2 bases, with 11 bases between them. The CDR3 totals 15 residues. Germline V gene data show CDR1 as MGHRA and CDR2 as YSYEKL. In DNA form, the CDR3 reads TGCGCCAGCAGCCAAGTCCCGGACTATCAAGAGACCCAGTACTTC. This encodes CASSQVPDYQETQYF.

The chain uses TRBV9 and TRBJ2-1; 8 bases map to TRBD2. Looked up from germline, CDR1 is SGDLS and CDR2 is YYNGEE. This CDR3 has 16 residues. V was pared by 0 bases and J by 2 bases, with 4 bases of the junction left unmatched. The CDR3 sequence is CASSVVARGAYNEQFF. Written as DNA, the CDR3 is TGTGCCAGCAGCGTAGTGGCGCGGGGGGCCTACAATGAGCAGTTCTTC.

This rearrangement joins TRBV3-1 (or the pseudogene TRBV3-2) to TRBJ1-2; possible D gene TRBD1, 6 bases. Germline assignment: CDR1 LGHDT and CDR2 YNNKEL (reference sequence). This CDR3 is built from 12 residues. V was cut by 3 bases and J by 8 bases, with 10 bases left in between. The CDR3 is CASSQGAFGYTF. The CDR3, as DNA: TGTGCCAGCAGCCAGGGGGCCTTCGGCTACACCTTC.

The table lists this clone with a count of one. J is TRBJ1-5 and V is TRBV2; no reliable D call. The germline gives CDR1 SNHLY, CDR2 FYNNEI. Trimming removed 3 bases from V and 0 bases from J, with 12 bases in between. The CDR3 is made up of 16 amino acids. The CDR3 region has the DNA TGTGCCAGCAGTGATATGGGCTGGTATAGCAATCAGCCCCAGCATTTT. This sequence encodes CASSDMGWYSNQPQHF.

CDR3 loop: CASSFSGGRPYQPQHF. CDR3 DNA: TGTGCCAGCAGCTTCTCCGGAGGGCGACCCTATCAGCCCCAGCATTTT. V is TRBV13 and J is TRBJ1-5; D is undetermined. In germline, CDR1 is PRHDT, CDR2 FYEKMQ (reference sequence). V gave up 3 bases and J gave up 5 bases, with 17 bases separating them. The CDR3 runs 16 residues. The full variable domain, completed using reference TRBV13 and TRBJ1-5, is AAGVIQSPRHLIKEKRETATLKCYPIPRHDTVYWYQQGPGQDPQFLISFYEKMQSDKGSIPDRFSAQQFSDYHSELNMSSLELGDSALYFCASSFSGGRPYQPQHFGDGTRLSIL.

The CDR3 loop is CASSPQLDSSYEQYF. CDR3 nucleotide sequence: TGTGCCAGCTCACCGCAGCTTGACAGCTCCTACGAGCAGTACTTC. The chain is built from TRBV18 and TRBJ2-7; a weak D match, TRBD1 (5 bases). Germline V gene data show CDR1 as KGHSH and CDR2 as LQKENI. Trimming removed 3 bases from V and 0 bases from J, with 12 bases in between. This CDR3 is 15 amino acids long.

The chain uses TRBV7-9 and TRBJ1-1, with 9 bases aligning to TRBD1. The CDR3 is 16 residues long. With 5 bases clipped from V and 6 bases from J, the junction kept 13 bases outside the gene matches. Germline CDR1 is SEHNR and CDR2 is FQNEAQ (reference sequence). The CDR3: CASSPPPGQGFPEAFF. In DNA, the CDR3 is TGTGCCAGCAGCCCACCCCCCGGACAGGGGTTTCCTGAAGCTTTCTTT.

The J gene is TRBJ2-3, the V gene TRBV5-1, with a possible D match to TRBD1 (7 bases). The CDR3 runs 17 residues. Germline-derived CDR1 and CDR2 are SGHRS and YFSETQ. V lost 1 base, J lost 1 base, and 16 bases lay in between. The CDR3 DNA reads TGCGCCAGCAGCTTGAGGGCTGGAGGGGGCGGCACAGATACGCAGTATTTT. Protein product: CASSLRAGGGGTDTQYF.

The chain couples TRBV4-1 to TRBJ2-5; 11 positions match TRBD2. CDR1 and CDR2 (germline): MGHRA, YSYEKL. Trimming cost V 4 bases and J 2 bases; bases outside gene matches: 3. This CDR3 spans 15 amino acids. CDR3 region: CASSLGLAAQETQYF. The CDR3 DNA follows: TGCGCCAGCAGCCTGGGACTAGCGGCACAAGAGACCCAGTACTTC.

The gene calls are TRBV12-3 or TRBV12-4 and TRBJ2-1; possibly TRBD1 for D (5 bases). V was shortened by 6 bases and J by 6 bases, with 12 bases between the two germline ends. The CDR3 loop spans 13 amino acids. In DNA, the CDR3 is TGTGCCAGCAGCAAAGACAGAGCCAATGAGCAGTTCTTC. It codes for CASSKDRANEQFF.

J is TRBJ2-7 and V is TRBV3-1 (or the pseudogene TRBV3-2); TRBD1 aligns across 9 bases. The CDR3 is made up of 14 amino acids. CDR1 is LGHDT and CDR2 is YNNKEL in the germline V gene (reference sequence). V shed 4 bases and J 3 bases; nucleotides not matched to a gene: 4. DNA for the CDR3: TGTGCCAGCAGCCCCGGGACAGGGCTCTACGAGCAGTACTTC. Translation: CASSPGTGLYEQYF.

The chain uses TRBV11-1 and TRBJ1-4; weak D call: TRBD1 (5 bases). This CDR3 region has 13 residues. Trimming stripped 5 bases from V and 4 bases from J, with 8 bases between. Germline V gives CDR1 SGHAT, CDR2 FQDESV (reference sequence). This CDR3 reads CASSLRDNEKLFF. In nucleotides, the CDR3 is TGTGCCAGCAGCCTCAGGGATAATGAAAAACTGTTTTTT.

This chain links TRBV19 with TRBJ1-2, with no clear D. This CDR3 region has 14 residues. Germline values: CDR1 LNHDA, CDR2 SQIVND (reference sequence). V was pared by 0 bases and J by 3 bases, with 8 bases between. The CDR3 is CASSIDGVDYGYTF. The CDR3 bases are TGTGCCAGTAGTATAGACGGAGTTGACTATGGCTACACCTTC.

This chain connects TRBV28 to TRBJ2-5; 9 nucleotides agree with TRBD2. The CDR3 contains 14 residues. In germline, CDR1 is MDHEN, CDR2 SYDVKM. After removal of 7 bases from V and 3 bases from J, the junction contained 6 bases not matched to a gene. The CDR3 sequence: CASTKSGGKETQYF. DNA for the CDR3: TGTGCCAGCACCAAGAGCGGGGGGAAAGAGACCCAGTACTTC.

The chain is built from TRBV6-5 and TRBJ1-4; a weak D match, TRBD1 (6 bases). Trimming took off 3 bases at V and 6 bases at J, with 11 bases between the two ends. CDR3 size: 14 residues. The germline V gene has CDR1 MNHEY and CDR2 SVGAGI. This CDR3 is CASSYSEGDEKLFF. For the CDR3, the DNA is TGTGCCAGCAGTTATAGTGAGGGGGATGAAAAACTGTTTTTT.

In this sample, this clone turned up a few times. The chain uses TRBV19 and TRBJ1-5; D is perhaps TRBD1 (6 bases). Germline values: CDR1 LNHDA, CDR2 SQIVND (reference sequence). V was clipped by 3 bases and J by 5 bases, with 17 bases between them. The CDR3 runs to 16 residues. CDR3 residues: CASSILGRGKDQPQHF. The DNA for the CDR3 is TGTGCCAGTAGTATCCTTGGGAGGGGGAAAGATCAGCCCCAGCATTTT.

This chain uses TRBV6-4 with TRBJ1-6; D is ambiguous. The V and J ends lost 6 bases and 2 bases respectively, with 8 bases between them. The CDR3 length is 14 residues. Germline V gene sequence: CDR1 MRHNA, CDR2 SNTAGT. The CDR3 nucleotides are TGTGCCAGCAGAGCTAGCACCTATAATTCACCCCTCCACTTT. It specifies CASRASTYNSPLHF.

The genes are TRBV23-1 and TRBJ2-1, with D maybe TRBD1 (6 bases). TRBV23-1 belongs to the ORF category, with a function that is uncertain. Trimming took off 8 bases at V and 2 bases at J, with 13 bases between the two ends. CDR3 length: 14 residues. The CDR3 DNA follows: TGCGCCAGCGCCCCGGACAGTACCTACAATGAGCAGTTCTTC. This encodes CASAPDSTYNEQFF.